The entry below gives a single T cell receptor beta chain sequence along with its context. Its antigen is currently unknown. This CDR3 has 15 residues. The germline CDR1 and CDR2 sequences are SGDLS and YYNGEE. V gave up 4 bases and J gave up 4 bases; unmatched junction bases: 6. These data are taken from a study of T cells in Graves' hyperthyroidism and ophthalmopathy. The TCR beta CDR3 regions underwent amplification using RNA transcripts as the source. HTBI primers were the set used in a first-round RT-PCR of the TCR CDR3. TCRdb processed the multiplex PCR reads anew with MiXCR; each CDR3 protein has one entry. The table shows 500,000 to 800,000 distinct CDR3 sequences, with 40% to 55% occurring only once. Findings and limits, study-wide: Using 13 V-J features, a model discriminated ophthalmopathy from stable hyperthyroidism. Clonotypes that were expanded in thyroid above 0.001 mostly appeared in blood too.

This sequence joins TRBV9 and TRBJ2-2, with TRBD2 matching over 8 bases. Source material: peripheral blood or thyroid tissue (not recorded which). The TCR comes from an adult man with Graves' disease, either hyperthyroidism or ophthalmopathy (not recorded which). The CDR3 DNA follows: TGTGCCAGCAGCTCCCCCGGGACTAGCACCGGGGAGCTGTTTTTT. This translates into CASSSPGTSTGELFF.